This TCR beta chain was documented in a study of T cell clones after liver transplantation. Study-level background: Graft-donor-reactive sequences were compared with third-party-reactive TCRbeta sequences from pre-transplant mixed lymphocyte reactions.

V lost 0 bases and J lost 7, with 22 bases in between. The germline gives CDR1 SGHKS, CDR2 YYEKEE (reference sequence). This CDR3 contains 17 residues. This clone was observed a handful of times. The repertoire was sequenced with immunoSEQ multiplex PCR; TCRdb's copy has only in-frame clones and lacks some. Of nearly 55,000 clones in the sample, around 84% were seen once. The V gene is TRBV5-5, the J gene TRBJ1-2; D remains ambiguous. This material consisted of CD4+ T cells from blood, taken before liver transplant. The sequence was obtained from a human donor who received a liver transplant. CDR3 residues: CASSLEVRAGAPIGYTF. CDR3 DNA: TGTGCCAGCAGCTTGGAAGTCAGAGCAGGCGCCCCTATTGGCTACACCTTC.